The 28 T cell receptor beta chains below all came from one sample that was sequenced in a study of T cells in Graves' hyperthyroidism and ophthalmopathy. The investigators amplified TCR beta CDR3 regions from RNA transcripts. The HTBI primer set was used in a first-round RT-PCR of the TCR CDR3. A single record per CDR3 protein comes from TCRdb applying MiXCR to the multiplex PCR reads. In the table there are some 380,000 distinct CDR3 sequences, roughly 13% of which are singletons. Sequenced material: blood. Every receptor here comes from a man younger than 40 with Graves' hyperthyroidism that later progressed to Graves' ophthalmopathy.

In its sample, this clonotype was seen many times. The chain recombines TRBV20-1 with TRBJ2-7; tentative D call: TRBD1 (6 bases). Germline CDR1 is DFQATT and CDR2 is SNEGSKA (reference sequence). The CDR3 is 14 residues long. V was pared by 6 bases and J by 3 bases, with 18 bases between. The CDR3, as DNA: TGCAGTGCGCAATTACAGGGAAATTTCTACGAGCAGTACTTC. Protein product: CSAQLQGNFYEQYF.

This chain uses TRBV15 with TRBJ1-5; D remains unclear. The V end lost 0 bases, the J end lost 5 bases, and 11 bases lay between the germline ends. The germline gives CDR1 LNHNV, CDR2 YYDKDF (reference sequence). The CDR3 is 15 amino acids. The CDR3 nucleotides are TGTGCCACCAGCAGAGATCTCGGCAGCTATCAGCCCCAGCATTTT. Protein: CATSRDLGSYQPQHF.

This clonotype was observed at least ten times. The V gene is TRBV5-5, the J gene TRBJ1-1; no firm D call. The V gene's germline CDR1 is SGHKS and CDR2 YYEKEE (reference sequence). V was cut by 4 bases and J by 0 bases, with 4 bases left in between. The CDR3 has 12 residues. The CDR3 is CASSPVNTEAFF. CDR3 in DNA: TGTGCCAGCAGCCCGGTGAACACTGAAGCTTTCTTT.

This clonotype was observed many times. The rearrangement links TRBV3-1 to TRBJ2-1; D unresolved. Trimming removed 4 bases from V and 9 bases from J, with 13 bases in between. There are 13 residues in the CDR3. Germline CDR1 LGHDT, CDR2 YNNKEL (reference sequence). CDR3 DNA: TGTGCCAGCAGCCGCCTCAGGTCTGGTGAGCAGTTCTTC. As protein: CASSRLRSGEQFF.

The rearrangement uses TRBV29-1 and TRBJ2-1, with D possibly called TRBD1 or TRBD2 (6 bases each). CDR3 length equals 14 residues. The germline V gene encodes CDR1 SQVTM and CDR2 ANQGSEA. The V end lost 8 bases, the J end lost 7 bases, and 21 bases lay between the germline ends. The CDR3 region has the DNA TGCAGCTGGAGGGGGTCGGCCCTTGGGAATGAGCAGTTCTTC. This gives the protein CSWRGSALGNEQFF.

Many counts were recorded for this clonotype. The V call is TRBV6-1, the J call TRBJ2-2; 7 nucleotides align to TRBD1. Germline-derived CDR1 and CDR2 are MNHNS and SASEGT. This CDR3 spans 17 amino acids. V dropped 2 bases and J dropped 2; count of bases not matched to a gene: 8. The CDR3 protein is CASSEYRGRRNTGELFF. The CDR3 DNA sequence: TGTGCCAGCAGTGAATATAGGGGGCGCAGAAACACCGGGGAGCTGTTTTTT.

The genes are TRBV6-1 and TRBJ2-6, with 11 bases identical to TRBD2. The CDR3 length is 20 residues. With 8 bases clipped from V and 3 bases from J, the junction kept 18 bases outside the gene matches. Germline V lookup: CDR1 MNHNS, CDR2 SASEGT. The CDR3 DNA reads TGTGCCAGCGCTAATGGAGCTTATAGCGGGGGGGCCTTTGGGGCCAACGTCCTGACTTTC. Translated: CASANGAYSGGAFGANVLTF.

This clonotype was seen at least ten times. In nucleotides, the CDR3 is TGTGCCAGCAGCTTGGGCGGACAGGGGAGAGGCTACACCTTC. Its translation: CASSLGGQGRGYTF. J is TRBJ1-2 and V is TRBV5-6, with 9 bases identical to TRBD1. Germline lookup yields CDR1 SGHDT and CDR2 YYEEEE. The CDR3 totals 14 residues. J was trimmed by 8 bases and V by 0 bases; bases with no gene match: 5. Looking up the rest from reference TRBV5-6 and TRBJ1-2 gives the full variable domain: DAGVTQSPTHLIKTRGQQVTLRCSPKSGHDTVSWYQQALGQGPQFIFQYYEEEERQRGNFPDRFSGHQFPNYSSELNVNALLLGDSALYLCASSLGGQGRGYTFGSGTRLTVV.

In its sample, this clonotype was seen many times. The chain carries TRBV29-1 and TRBJ2-3, with 14 bases identical to TRBD2. Germline CDR1 is SQVTM and CDR2 is ANQGSEA. The CDR3 length is 17 residues. V lost 6 bases to trimming and J lost 0 bases; unmatched junction nucleotides: 8. CDR3 sequence (DNA): TGCAGCGTCGATGGGACTAGCGGGGGACCTAGCACAGATACGCAGTATTTT. Its protein is CSVDGTSGGPSTDTQYF.

This chain joins TRBV11-2 and TRBJ2-2; no clear D gene. Germline V gene lookup returns CDR1 SGHAT and CDR2 FQNNGV. V lost 5 bases to trimming and J lost 7 bases, with 11 bases between them. The CDR3 has 13 amino acids. The chain's CDR3 is CASSLPGDGELFF. In DNA form, the CDR3 reads TGTGCCAGCAGCCTCCCCGGAGACGGGGAGCTGTTTTTT.

This clonotype has only a few counts. The CDR3 ends on some other residue instead of the conserved phenylalanine or tryptophan, so this is likely a read error. J is TRBJ1-1 and V is TRBV7-9; 9 positions agree with TRBD1. Germline loops: CDR1 SEHNR, CDR2 FQNEAQ (reference sequence). V was clipped by 8 bases and J by 1 base; unmatched bases: 8. There are 15 residues in the CDR3. In DNA form, the CDR3 reads TGTGCCAGCCGCCCGACAGGGGGACAGAACACTGAAGCTTTCCTT. It translates to CASRPTGGQNTEAFL.

This clonotype was detected ten times or more. CDR3 coding DNA: TGTGCCATCAGTCGGACAGCCTCCTACGAGCAGTACTTC. It encodes CAISRTASYEQYF. V is TRBV10-3 and J is TRBJ2-7; tentative D call: TRBD1 (6 bases). V lost 5 bases to trimming and J lost 0 bases, with 8 bases between them. This CDR3 spans 13 amino acids. Germline lookup yields CDR1 ENHRY and CDR2 SYGVKD.

This clonotype was counted at least ten times. CDR3 DNA sequence: TGCGCCAGCAGCTTGTCCCAGGGAAGGACTGAAGCTTTCTTT. This translates into CASSLSQGRTEAFF. The chain couples TRBV5-1 to TRBJ1-1; weak D call: TRBD1 (5 bases). This CDR3 is built from 14 residues. CDR1 and CDR2 from the germline V gene are SGHRS and YFSETQ. Between the trimmed V and J ends, which lost 1 base and 5 bases, there was a span of 12 bases.

This clonotype has a handful of counts. The V gene is TRBV28, the J gene TRBJ1-6; 7 bases map to TRBD1. Germline loops: CDR1 MDHEN, CDR2 SYDVKM. The CDR3 runs 15 residues. V gave up 5 bases and J gave up 6 bases; unmatched junction bases: 7. This CDR3 reads CASSRGGQLNSPLHF. For the CDR3, the DNA is TGTGCCAGCAGTCGCGGGGGACAGCTTAATTCACCCCTCCACTTT.

This clonotype was seen at least ten times. The V gene is TRBV28, the J gene TRBJ1-2; D unresolved. CDR3 length: 13 amino acids. Germline CDR1 is MDHEN and CDR2 is SYDVKM. V shed 5 bases and J shed 1 base, with 8 bases lying between them. Written as DNA, the CDR3 is TGTGCCAGCAGTCCGTCATATAACTATGGCTACACCTTC. This sequence encodes CASSPSYNYGYTF.

There are many counts of this clonotype. This chain links TRBV3-1 with TRBJ1-5; the D gene is possibly TRBD1 (5 bases). V lost 5 bases to trimming and J lost 0 bases, with 11 bases between them. Germline-derived CDR1 and CDR2 are LGHDT and YNNKEL (reference sequence). CDR3 length equals 15 residues. CDR3 sequence reads: CASSDGTFSNQPQHF. The CDR3 nucleotides read TGTGCCAGCAGCGACGGGACGTTTAGCAATCAGCCCCAGCATTTT.

This chain's CDR3 is CSARDYRDRGLSGYEQYF. The CDR3 DNA reads TGCAGTGCTAGAGACTACCGGGACAGGGGCCTTTCAGGGTACGAGCAGTACTTC. The chain links TRBV20-1 to TRBJ2-7, with 10 bases identical to TRBD1. This CDR3 has 18 amino acids. The germline V gene encodes CDR1 DFQATT and CDR2 SNEGSKA (reference sequence). V was pared by 0 bases and J by 4 bases, with 15 bases of the junction left unmatched.

This clonotype was counted ten times or more. This chain uses TRBV5-4 with TRBJ1-2; 7 positions match TRBD1. Germline V gene lookup returns CDR1 SGHNT and CDR2 YYREEE (reference sequence). This CDR3 has 14 amino acids. Trimming took 4 bases from V and 5 from J; bases not matched to a gene: 8. The CDR3 reads CASSTRDSRYGYTF. The CDR3 region has the DNA TGTGCCAGCAGCACGAGGGACAGCCGATATGGCTACACCTTC.

This clonotype has at least ten counts. The rearrangement uses TRBV12-3 or TRBV12-4 and TRBJ1-5; no reliable D call. Trimming took off 2 bases at V and 6 bases at J, with 8 bases between the two ends. The CDR3 has 13 amino acids. CDR3 loop: CASSLHLGQPQHF. The CDR3 nucleotides read TGTGCCAGCAGTTTACATTTGGGTCAGCCCCAGCATTTT.

Points on this clonotype: No conserved phenylalanine or tryptophan is present at the end of the CDR3, so a read error is the likely explanation. The rearrangement joins TRBV5-5 to TRBJ1-1; D gene uncertain. The CDR3 loop spans 16 amino acids. V was cut by 3 bases and J by 3 bases, with 18 bases left in between. Germline CDR1 and CDR2: SGHKS and YYEKEE (reference sequence). CDR3 sequence: CASSSQTSWMDTEAFV. The CDR3 nucleotides are TGTGCCAGCAGCTCTCAGACATCATGGATGGACACTGAAGCTTTCGTT.

The V and J genes are TRBV12-3 or TRBV12-4 and TRBJ1-1; TRBD1 aligns across 10 bases. V lost 7 bases and J lost 3; bases outside the gene matches: 2. This CDR3 region has 13 residues. The CDR3 sequence: CASNGQGDTEAFF. The DNA for the CDR3 is TGTGCCAGCAACGGACAGGGGGACACTGAAGCTTTCTTT.

This clonotype was detected only a few times. The chain recombines TRBV5-6 with TRBJ2-3; D possibly corresponds to TRBD2 (6 bases). V lost 2 bases to trimming and J lost 3 bases, with 13 bases between them. The germline V gene has CDR1 SGHDT and CDR2 YYEEEE. The CDR3 runs to 15 residues. The CDR3 here is CASSLRFAGTDTQYF. The CDR3 DNA is TGTGCCAGCAGCTTAAGGTTCGCGGGAACAGATACGCAGTATTTT. Drawing the rest from reference TRBV5-6 and TRBJ2-3, the complete variable domain is DAGVTQSPTHLIKTRGQQVTLRCSPKSGHDTVSWYQQALGQGPQFIFQYYEEEERQRGNFPDRFSGHQFPNYSSELNVNALLLGDSALYLCASSLRFAGTDTQYFGPGTRLTVL.

This clonotype came up a few times. This rearrangement joins TRBV11-2 to TRBJ1-5; the D is unclear. Trimming pared 5 bases from V and 2 bases from J, leaving 13 bases between. This CDR3 is built from 15 residues. CDR1 SGHAT and CDR2 FQNNGV come from the germline V gene. The CDR3 spells CASSRDPFGNQPQHF. In DNA, the CDR3 is TGTGCCAGCAGCCGTGACCCATTCGGCAATCAGCCCCAGCATTTT.

This clonotype was found a few times. The chain joins TRBV11-3 to TRBJ2-2, with D unresolved. Looked up from germline, CDR1 is SGHNT and CDR2 is YENEEA. This CDR3 has 14 amino acids. V gave up 5 bases and J gave up 3 bases, with 10 bases separating them. CDR3 nucleotides: TGTGCCAGCAGCCCCCTCGAGGACACCGGGGAGCTGTTTTTT. Encoded protein: CASSPLEDTGELFF.

CDR3 bases: TGCGCCAGCAGAGCTAACAGGGCCGAGGTCCTAAAGAAGAACTATGGCTACACCTTC. Residues: CASRANRAEVLKKNYGYTF. J is TRBJ1-2 and V is TRBV10-1; D is perhaps TRBD1 (6 bases). Trimming left V 6 bases short and J 2 bases short, with 28 bases between. Germline CDR1 WNHNN, CDR2 SYGVQD (reference sequence). CDR3 length: 19 residues.

Many counts were recorded for this clonotype. The chain joins TRBV7-8 to TRBJ2-3; 8 nucleotides agree with TRBD2. V shed 4 bases, J shed 3 bases, and the junction held 3 bases outside the gene matches. There are 14 residues in the CDR3. Germline V gene sequence: CDR1 SGHVS, CDR2 FQNEAQ. The CDR3 reads CASSSGGLTDTQYF. For the CDR3, the DNA is TGTGCCAGCAGCTCGGGGGGGCTAACAGATACGCAGTATTTT.

This clonotype was found many times. The gene calls are TRBV5-5 and TRBJ2-3; TRBD1 aligns across 7 bases. CDR1 and CDR2 from the germline V gene are SGHKS and YYEKEE (reference sequence). CDR3 length: 12 amino acids. V shed 3 bases, J shed 11 bases, and the junction held 6 bases outside the gene matches. The CDR3: CASSSHRGRQYF. CDR3 coding DNA: TGTGCCAGCAGCTCACACAGGGGACGGCAGTATTTT. The variable domain in full, with the rest retrieved from reference TRBV5-5 and TRBJ2-3, is DAGVTQSPTHLIKTRGQQVTLRCSPISGHKSVSWYQQVLGQGPQFIFQYYEKEERGRGNFPDRFSARQFPNYSSELNVNALLLGDSALYLCASSSHRGRQYFGPGTRLTVL.

The table lists this clonotype with a few counts. V gene TRBV19 combines with J gene TRBJ2-5, with D perhaps TRBD1 (8 bases). Trimming left V 5 bases short and J 7 bases short, with 17 bases between. Germline values: CDR1 LNHDA, CDR2 SQIVND (reference sequence). The CDR3 length is 14 residues. The CDR3 region has the DNA TGTGCCAGTAGTGGGTCAGGGGGCGGGGGGACCCAGTACTTC. Its protein is CASSGSGGGGTQYF.